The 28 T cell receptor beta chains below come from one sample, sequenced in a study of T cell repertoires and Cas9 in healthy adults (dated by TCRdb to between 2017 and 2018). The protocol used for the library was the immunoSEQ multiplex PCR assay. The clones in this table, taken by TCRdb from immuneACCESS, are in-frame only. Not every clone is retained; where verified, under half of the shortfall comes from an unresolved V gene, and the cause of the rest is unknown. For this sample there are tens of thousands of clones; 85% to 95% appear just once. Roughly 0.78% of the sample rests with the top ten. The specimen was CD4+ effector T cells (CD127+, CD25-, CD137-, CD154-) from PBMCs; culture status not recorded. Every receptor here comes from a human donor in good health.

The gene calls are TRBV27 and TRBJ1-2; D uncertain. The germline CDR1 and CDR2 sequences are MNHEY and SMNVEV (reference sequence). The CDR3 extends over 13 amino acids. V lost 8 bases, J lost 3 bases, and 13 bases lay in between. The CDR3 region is CASLQPRHYGYTF. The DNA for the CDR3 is TGTGCCAGCCTTCAACCTAGACACTATGGCTACACCTTC.

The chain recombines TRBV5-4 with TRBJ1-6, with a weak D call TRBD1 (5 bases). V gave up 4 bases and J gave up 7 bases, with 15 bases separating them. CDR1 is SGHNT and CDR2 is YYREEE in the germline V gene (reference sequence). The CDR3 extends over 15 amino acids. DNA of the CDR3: TGTGCCAGCAGCCACCGCCGGGACGTCAATTCACCCCTCCACTTT. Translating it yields CASSHRRDVNSPLHF.

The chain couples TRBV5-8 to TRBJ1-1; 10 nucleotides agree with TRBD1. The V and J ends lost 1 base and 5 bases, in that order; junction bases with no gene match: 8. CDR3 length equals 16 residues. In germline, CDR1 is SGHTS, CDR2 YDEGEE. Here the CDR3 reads CASSLRLGQGRTEAFF. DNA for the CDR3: TGTGCCAGCAGCTTGCGGTTGGGACAGGGGAGAACTGAAGCTTTCTTT.

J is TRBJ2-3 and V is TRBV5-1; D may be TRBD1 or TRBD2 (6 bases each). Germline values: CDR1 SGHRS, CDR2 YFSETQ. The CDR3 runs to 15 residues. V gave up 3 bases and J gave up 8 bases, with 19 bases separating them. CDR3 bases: TGCGCCAGCAGCTGGGGGGCGGCCGGATCAGGTACGCAGTATTTT. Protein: CASSWGAAGSGTQYF. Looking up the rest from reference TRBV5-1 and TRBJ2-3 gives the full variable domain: KAGVTQTPRYLIKTRGQQVTLSCSPISGHRSVSWYQQTPGQGLQFLFEYFSETQRNKGNFPGRFSGRQFSNSRSEMNVSTLELGDSALYLCASSWGAAGSGTQYFGPGTRLTVL.

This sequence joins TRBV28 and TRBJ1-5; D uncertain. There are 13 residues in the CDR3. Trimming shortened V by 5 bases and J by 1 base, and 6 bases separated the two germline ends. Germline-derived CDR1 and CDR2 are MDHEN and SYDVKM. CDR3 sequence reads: CASSLGSNQPQHF. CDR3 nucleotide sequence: TGTGCCAGCAGTCTGGGGAGCAATCAGCCCCAGCATTTT. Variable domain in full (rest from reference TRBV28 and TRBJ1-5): DVKVTQSSRYLVKRTGEKVFLECVQDMDHENMFWYRQDPGLGLRLIYFSYDVKMKEKGDIPEGYSVSREKKERFSLILESASTNQTSMYLCASSLGSNQPQHFGDGTRLSIL.

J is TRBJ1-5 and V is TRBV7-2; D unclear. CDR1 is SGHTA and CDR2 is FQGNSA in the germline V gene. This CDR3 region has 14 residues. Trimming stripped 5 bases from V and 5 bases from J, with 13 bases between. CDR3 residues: CASSLRSADQPQHF. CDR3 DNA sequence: TGTGCCAGCAGCCTCCGGTCAGCGGATCAGCCCCAGCATTTT. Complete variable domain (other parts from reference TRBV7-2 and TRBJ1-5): GAGVSQSPSNKVTEKGKDVELRCDPISGHTALYWYRQSLGQGLEFLIYFQGNSAPDKSGLPSDRFSAERTGGSVSTLTIQRTQQEDSAVYLCASSLRSADQPQHFGDGTRLSIL.

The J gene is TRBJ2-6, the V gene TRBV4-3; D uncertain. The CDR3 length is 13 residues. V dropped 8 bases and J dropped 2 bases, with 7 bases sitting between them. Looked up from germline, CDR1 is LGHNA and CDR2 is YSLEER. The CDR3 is CASRAPGANVLTF. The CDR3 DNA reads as TGCGCCAGCCGCGCGCCTGGGGCCAACGTCCTGACTTTC.

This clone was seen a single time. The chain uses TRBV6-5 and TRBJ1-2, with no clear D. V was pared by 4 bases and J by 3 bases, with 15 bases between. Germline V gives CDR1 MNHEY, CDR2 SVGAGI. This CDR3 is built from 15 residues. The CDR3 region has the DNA TGTGCCAGCAGTTCCTACACGGATCGCGACTATGGCTACACCTTC. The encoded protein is CASSSYTDRDYGYTF.

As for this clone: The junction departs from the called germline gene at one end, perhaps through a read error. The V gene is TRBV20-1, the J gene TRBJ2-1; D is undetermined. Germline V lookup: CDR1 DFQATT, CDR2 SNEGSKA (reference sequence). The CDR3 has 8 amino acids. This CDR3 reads CRANEQFF. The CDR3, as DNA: TGCAGGGCTAATGAGCAGTTCTTC.

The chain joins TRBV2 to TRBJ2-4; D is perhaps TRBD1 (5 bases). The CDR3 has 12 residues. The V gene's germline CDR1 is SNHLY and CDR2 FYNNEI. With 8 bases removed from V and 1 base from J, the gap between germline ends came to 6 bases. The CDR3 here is CASYRAKNIQYF. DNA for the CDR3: TGTGCCAGCTACAGGGCCAAAAACATTCAGTACTTC.

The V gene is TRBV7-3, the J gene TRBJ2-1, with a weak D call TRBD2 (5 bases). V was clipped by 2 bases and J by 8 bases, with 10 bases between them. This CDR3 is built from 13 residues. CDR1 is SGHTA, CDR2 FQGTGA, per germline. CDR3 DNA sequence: TGTGCCAGCAGCTTATCGGGGTGGGATGAGCAGTTCTTC. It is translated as CASSLSGWDEQFF.

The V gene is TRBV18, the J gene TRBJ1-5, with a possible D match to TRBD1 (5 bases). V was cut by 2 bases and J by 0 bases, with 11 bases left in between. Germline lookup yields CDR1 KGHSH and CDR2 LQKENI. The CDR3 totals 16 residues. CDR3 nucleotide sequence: TGTGCCAGCTCACCATCGGGGGGGTATAGCAATCAGCCCCAGCATTTT. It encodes CASSPSGGYSNQPQHF.

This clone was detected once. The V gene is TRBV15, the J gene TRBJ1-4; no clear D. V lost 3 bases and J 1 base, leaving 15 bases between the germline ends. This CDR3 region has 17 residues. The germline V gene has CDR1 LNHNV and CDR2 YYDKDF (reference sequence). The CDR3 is CATSRSGSGGTNEKLFF. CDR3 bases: TGTGCCACCAGCAGGTCTGGGTCGGGAGGAACTAATGAAAAACTGTTTTTT.

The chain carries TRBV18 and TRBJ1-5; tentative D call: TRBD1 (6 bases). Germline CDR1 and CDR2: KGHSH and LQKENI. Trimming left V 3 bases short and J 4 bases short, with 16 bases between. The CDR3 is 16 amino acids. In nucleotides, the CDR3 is TGTGCCAGCTCACCGGCAGGAAGAGGGGGTAATCAGCCCCAGCATTTT. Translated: CASSPAGRGGNQPQHF.

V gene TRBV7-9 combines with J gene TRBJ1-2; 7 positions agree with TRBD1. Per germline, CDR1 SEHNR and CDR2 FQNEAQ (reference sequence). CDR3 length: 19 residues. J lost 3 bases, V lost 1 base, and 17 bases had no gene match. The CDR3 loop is CASSLGLATGPEKHYGYTF. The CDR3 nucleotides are TGTGCCAGCAGCTTAGGACTGGCGACAGGGCCCGAAAAGCACTATGGCTACACCTTC.

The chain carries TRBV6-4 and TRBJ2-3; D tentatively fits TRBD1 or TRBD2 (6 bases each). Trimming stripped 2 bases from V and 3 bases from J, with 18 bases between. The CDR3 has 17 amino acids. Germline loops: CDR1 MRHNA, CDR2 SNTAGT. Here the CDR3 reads CASSDRGGKGGTDTQYF. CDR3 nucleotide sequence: TGTGCCAGCAGTGACCGTGGCGGGAAGGGGGGAACAGATACGCAGTATTTT.

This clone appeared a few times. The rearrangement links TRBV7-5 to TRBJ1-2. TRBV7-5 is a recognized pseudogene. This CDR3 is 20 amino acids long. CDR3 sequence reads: CARSLAGGGREGPTNYGYTF. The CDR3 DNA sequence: TGTGCCAGAAGCTTAGCAGGCGGGGGACGGGAAGGACCCACTAACTATGGCTACACCTTC.

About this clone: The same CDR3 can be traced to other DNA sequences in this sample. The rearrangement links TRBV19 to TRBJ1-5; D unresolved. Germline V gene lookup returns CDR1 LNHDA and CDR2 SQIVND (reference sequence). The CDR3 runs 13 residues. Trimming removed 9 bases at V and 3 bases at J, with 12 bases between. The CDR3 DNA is TGTGCCAGCAAGGATAGGGACAATCAGCCCCAGCATTTT. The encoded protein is CASKDRDNQPQHF.

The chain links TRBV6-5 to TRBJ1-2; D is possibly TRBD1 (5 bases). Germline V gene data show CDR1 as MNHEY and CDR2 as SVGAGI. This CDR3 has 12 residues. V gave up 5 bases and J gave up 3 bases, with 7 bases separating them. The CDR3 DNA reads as TGTGCCAGCAGTGTCAGGGACTATGGCTACACCTTC. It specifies CASSVRDYGYTF.

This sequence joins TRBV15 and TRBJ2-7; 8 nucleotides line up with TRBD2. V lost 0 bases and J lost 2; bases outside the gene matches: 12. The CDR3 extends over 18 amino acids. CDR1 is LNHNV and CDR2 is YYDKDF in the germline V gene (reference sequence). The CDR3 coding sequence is TGTGCCACCAGCAGAGATGTGATAGCGGGACTTCGCCCCTACGAGCAGTACGTC. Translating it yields CATSRDVIAGLRPYEQYV.

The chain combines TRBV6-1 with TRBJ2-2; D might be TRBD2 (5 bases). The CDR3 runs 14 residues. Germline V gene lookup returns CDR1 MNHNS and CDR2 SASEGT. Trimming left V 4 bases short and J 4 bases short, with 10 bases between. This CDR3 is CASSATRSTGELFF. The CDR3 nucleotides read TGTGCCAGCAGTGCCACTAGATCCACCGGGGAGCTGTTTTTT.

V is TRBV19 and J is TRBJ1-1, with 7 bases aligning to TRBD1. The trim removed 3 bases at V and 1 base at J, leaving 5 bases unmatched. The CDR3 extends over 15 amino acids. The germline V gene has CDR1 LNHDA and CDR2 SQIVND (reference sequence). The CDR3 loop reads CASSIGGQSNTEAFF. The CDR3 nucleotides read TGTGCCAGTAGTATTGGGGGACAGTCGAACACTGAAGCTTTCTTT.

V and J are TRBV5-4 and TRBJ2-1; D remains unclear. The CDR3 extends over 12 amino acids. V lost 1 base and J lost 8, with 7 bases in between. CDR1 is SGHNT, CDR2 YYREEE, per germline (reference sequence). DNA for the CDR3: TGTGCCAGCAGCTTGCTTGGGGATGAGCAGTTCTTC. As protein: CASSLLGDEQFF.

The CDR3, as DNA: TGTGCCAGCAGCCGGGACACCGAAAACACCATATATTTT. It translates to CASSRDTENTIYF. The chain combines TRBV7-3 with TRBJ1-3; D is possibly TRBD1 (6 bases). V was clipped by 5 bases and J by 6 bases, with 11 bases between them. Germline CDR1 is SGHTA and CDR2 is FQGTGA. This CDR3 is 13 amino acids long. Full variable domain (outside the CDR3, taken from reference TRBV7-3 and TRBJ1-3): GAGVSQTPSNKVTEKGKYVELRCDPISGHTALYWYRQSLGQGPEFLIYFQGTGAADDSGLPNDRFFAVRPEGSVSTLKIQRTERGDSAVYLCASSRDTENTIYFGEGSWLTVV.

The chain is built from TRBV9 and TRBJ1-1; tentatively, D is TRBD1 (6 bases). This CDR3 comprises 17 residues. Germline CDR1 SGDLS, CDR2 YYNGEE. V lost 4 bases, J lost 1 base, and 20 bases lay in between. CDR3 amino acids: CASSSSADSYPNTEAFF. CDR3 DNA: TGTGCCAGCAGCAGTAGTGCGGACAGCTATCCGAACACTGAAGCTTTCTTT. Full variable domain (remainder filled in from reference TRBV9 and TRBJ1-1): DSGVTQTPKHLITATGQRVTLRCSPRSGDLSVYWYQQSLDQGLQFLIQYYNGEERAKGNILERFSAQQFPDLHSELNLSSLELGDSALYFCASSSSADSYPNTEAFFGQGTRLTVV.

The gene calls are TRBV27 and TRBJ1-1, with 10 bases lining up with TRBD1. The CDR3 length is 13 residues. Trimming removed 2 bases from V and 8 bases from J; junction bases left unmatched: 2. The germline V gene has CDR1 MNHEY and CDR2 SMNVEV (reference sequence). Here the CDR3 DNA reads TGTGCCAGCAGTTTACTGACAGGGGGCGAAGCTTTCTTT. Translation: CASSLLTGGEAFF.

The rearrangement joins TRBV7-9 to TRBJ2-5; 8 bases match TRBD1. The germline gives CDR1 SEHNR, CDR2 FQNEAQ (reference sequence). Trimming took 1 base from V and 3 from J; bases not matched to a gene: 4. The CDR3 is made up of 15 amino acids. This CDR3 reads CASSLDPDREETQYF. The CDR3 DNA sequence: TGTGCCAGCAGCTTAGACCCGGACAGGGAAGAGACCCAGTACTTC.

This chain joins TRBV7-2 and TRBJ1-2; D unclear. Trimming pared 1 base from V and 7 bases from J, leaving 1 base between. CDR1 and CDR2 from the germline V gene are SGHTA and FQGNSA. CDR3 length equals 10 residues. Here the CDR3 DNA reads TGTGCCAGCAGCTTAGTTGGCTACACCTTC. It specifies CASSLVGYTF.